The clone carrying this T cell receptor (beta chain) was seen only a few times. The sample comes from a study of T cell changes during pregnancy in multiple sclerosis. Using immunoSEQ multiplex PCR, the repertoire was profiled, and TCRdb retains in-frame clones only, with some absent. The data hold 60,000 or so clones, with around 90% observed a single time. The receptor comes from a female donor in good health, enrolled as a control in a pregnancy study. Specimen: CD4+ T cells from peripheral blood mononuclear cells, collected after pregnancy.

The CDR3 DNA sequence: TGTGCCAGCTCACGTAGGGGACAAGAGACCCAGTACTTC. This sequence encodes CASSRRGQETQYF. V gene TRBV18 combines with J gene TRBJ2-5, with D maybe TRBD1 (5 bases). Germline V gene lookup returns CDR1 KGHSH and CDR2 LQKENI. CDR3 length: 13 amino acids. The ends were cut back, 4 bases at V and 2 bases at J, with 8 bases in the middle.